These 7 T cell receptor beta chains were sequenced from one sample in a study of regulatory T cells in long-lasting Graves disease. This sample's time point: newly diagnosed GD, antithyroid drugs for less than 3 months. The TCR library used RNA extracted from PBMCs. Arm-PCR with iRepertoire HTBI primers amplified the CDR3 regions for these TCR beta libraries. TCRdb re-derived calls from the multiplex PCR reads in MiXCR, one entry per CDR3 protein. Here the sample spans some 490,000 distinct CDR3 sequences, 12% being singletons. The same data also went into a second study, on T cells in Graves' hyperthyroidism and ophthalmopathy.

The sequences come from peripheral blood mononuclear cells (PBMCs), collected at new diagnosis, from a patient treated with antithyroid drugs. The receptors stem from a woman aged 25 to 45 with Graves disease.

There are many counts of this clonotype. The chain carries TRBV27 and TRBJ2-7; a weak D match, TRBD1 (6 bases). V was cut by 6 bases and J by 2 bases, with 14 bases left in between. Germline V gives CDR1 MNHEY, CDR2 SMNVEV (reference sequence). This CDR3 has 14 amino acids. The CDR3 nucleotides read TGTGCCAGCAGGGGGAGCGGACAGACCTACGAGCAGTACTTC. Its protein is CASRGSGQTYEQYF.

This CDR3 reads CASSTSDRGFNQPQHF. DNA of the CDR3: TGTGCCAGTAGTACCTCGGACAGGGGGTTTAATCAGCCCCAGCATTTT. The rearrangement uses TRBV19 and TRBJ1-5; 10 nucleotides line up with TRBD1. Germline V gene data show CDR1 as LNHDA and CDR2 as SQIVND (reference sequence). CDR3 length equals 16 residues. V lost 4 bases to trimming and J lost 4 bases; unmatched junction nucleotides: 7.

The table lists this clonotype with a few counts. This rearrangement joins TRBV20-1 to TRBJ1-2; TRBD1 matches 7 bases. The CDR3 runs 12 residues. Germline CDR1 reads DFQATT; CDR2 reads SNEGSKA (reference sequence). The V segment lost 5 bases and the J segment 4 bases; nucleotides outside the gene matches: 4. The CDR3 DNA sequence: TGCAGTGCTGGGGGACAGTTCTATGGCTACACCTTC. Amino acids: CSAGGQFYGYTF.

This clonotype was seen more than once but under ten times. V is TRBV20-1 and J is TRBJ1-1; D not resolved. V shed 6 bases and J shed 4 bases, with 15 bases lying between them. Germline V gene sequence: CDR1 DFQATT, CDR2 SNEGSKA (reference sequence). The CDR3 sequence is 13 residues long. CDR3: CSATGPQGTEAFF. Written as DNA, the CDR3 is TGCAGTGCGACCGGGCCCCAAGGCACTGAAGCTTTCTTT.

This clonotype has ten or more counts. The rearrangement joins TRBV6-1 to TRBJ2-2; D uncertain. Germline loops: CDR1 MNHNS, CDR2 SASEGT. V lost 6 bases and J 1 base, leaving 9 bases between the germline ends. The CDR3 has 14 residues. The CDR3 is CASRADWNTGELFF. The CDR3 nucleotides are TGTGCCAGCAGGGCTGACTGGAACACCGGGGAGCTGTTTTTT.

Here the CDR3 DNA reads TGTGCCAGCAGCGTAGAAAGTTCGAGCGGGGGATTCGGAGGGCAGTATTTT. This codes for CASSVESSSGGFGGQYF. This chain uses TRBV9 with TRBJ2-3; 8 bases line up with TRBD2. V lost 0 bases, J lost 11 bases, and 17 bases stayed unmatched. The CDR3 length is 17 residues. The germline gives CDR1 SGDLS, CDR2 YYNGEE. The full variable domain, rest sourced from reference TRBV9 and TRBJ2-3, is DSGVTQTPKHLITATGQRVTLRCSPRSGDLSVYWYQQSLDQGLQFLIQYYNGEERAKGNILERFSAQQFPDLHSELNLSSLELGDSALYFCASSVESSSGGFGGQYFGPGTRLTVL.

This clonotype was picked up many times. The chain uses TRBV20-1 and TRBJ2-5; D ambiguous. This CDR3 is built from 15 residues. V was pared by 0 bases and J by 5 bases, with 16 bases between. Per the germline V gene, CDR1 is DFQATT and CDR2 is SNEGSKA (reference sequence). The CDR3 DNA is TGCAGTGCTAGAGATCTACCGCAGCTCGGGGAGACCCAGTACTTC. Its protein product is CSARDLPQLGETQYF.